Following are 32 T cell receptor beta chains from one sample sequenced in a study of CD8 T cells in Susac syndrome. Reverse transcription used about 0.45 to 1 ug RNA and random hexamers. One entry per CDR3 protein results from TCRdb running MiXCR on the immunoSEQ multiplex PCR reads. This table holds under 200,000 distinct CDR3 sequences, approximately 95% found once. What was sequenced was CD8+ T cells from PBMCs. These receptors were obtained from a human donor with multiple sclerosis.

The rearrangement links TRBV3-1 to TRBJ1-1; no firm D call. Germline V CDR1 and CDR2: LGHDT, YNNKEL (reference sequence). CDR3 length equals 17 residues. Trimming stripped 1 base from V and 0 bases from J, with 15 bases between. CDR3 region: CASSQGTQWSLNTEAFF. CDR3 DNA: TGTGCCAGCAGCCAAGGGACCCAGTGGTCGTTGAACACTGAAGCTTTCTTT.

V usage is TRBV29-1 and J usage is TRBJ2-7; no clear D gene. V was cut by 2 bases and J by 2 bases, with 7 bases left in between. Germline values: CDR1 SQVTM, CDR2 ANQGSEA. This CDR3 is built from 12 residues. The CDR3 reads CSVESEPYEQYF. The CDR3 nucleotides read TGCAGCGTTGAAAGTGAGCCCTACGAGCAGTACTTC.

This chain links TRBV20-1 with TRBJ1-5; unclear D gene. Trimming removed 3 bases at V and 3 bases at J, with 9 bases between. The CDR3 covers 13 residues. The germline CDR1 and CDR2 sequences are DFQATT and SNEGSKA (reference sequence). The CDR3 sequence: CSASPGYNQPQHF. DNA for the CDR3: TGCAGTGCTAGTCCGGGTTACAATCAGCCCCAGCATTTT.

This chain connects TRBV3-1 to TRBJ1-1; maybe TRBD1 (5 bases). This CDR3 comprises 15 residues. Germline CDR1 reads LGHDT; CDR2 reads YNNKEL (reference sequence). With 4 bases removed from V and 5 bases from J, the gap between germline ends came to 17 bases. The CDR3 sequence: CASSLAGLGVTEAFF. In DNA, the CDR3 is TGTGCCAGCAGCCTAGCGGGGCTCGGGGTTACTGAAGCTTTCTTT.

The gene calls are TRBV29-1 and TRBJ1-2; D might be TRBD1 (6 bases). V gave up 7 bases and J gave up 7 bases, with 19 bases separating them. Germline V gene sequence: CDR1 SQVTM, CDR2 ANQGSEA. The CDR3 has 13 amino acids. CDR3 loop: CSASGKGDPGYTF. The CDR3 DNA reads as TGCAGCGCCTCCGGCAAGGGGGATCCTGGCTACACCTTC.

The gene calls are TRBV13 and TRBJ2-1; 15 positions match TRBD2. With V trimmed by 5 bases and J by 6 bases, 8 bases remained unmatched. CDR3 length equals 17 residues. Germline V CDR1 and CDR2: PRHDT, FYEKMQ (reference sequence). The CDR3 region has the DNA TGTGCCAGCAGCATTGGGCGGACTAGCGGGAGGGGCAATGAGCAGTTCTTC. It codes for CASSIGRTSGRGNEQFF.

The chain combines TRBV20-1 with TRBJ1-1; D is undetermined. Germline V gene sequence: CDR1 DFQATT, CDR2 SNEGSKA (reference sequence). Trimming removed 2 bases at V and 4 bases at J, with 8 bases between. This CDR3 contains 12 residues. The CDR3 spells CSARLGITEAFF. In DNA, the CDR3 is TGCAGTGCTAGACTGGGGATCACTGAAGCTTTCTTT.

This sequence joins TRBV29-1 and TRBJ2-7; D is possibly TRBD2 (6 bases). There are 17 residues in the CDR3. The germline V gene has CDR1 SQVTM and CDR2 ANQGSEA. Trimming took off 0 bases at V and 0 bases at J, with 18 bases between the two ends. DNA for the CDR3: TGCAGCGTTGAAGAAAACCTGGAGGGGTCCCTCTCCTACGAGCAGTACTTC. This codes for CSVEENLEGSLSYEQYF.

For the CDR3, the DNA is TGTGCCAGCAGTTTCCACCCCGACAGGGTCACCTACGAGCAGTACTTC. This sequence encodes CASSFHPDRVTYEQYF. This chain uses TRBV12-3 or TRBV12-4 with TRBJ2-7; the match to TRBD1 covers 7 bases. This CDR3 contains 16 residues. V shed 3 bases and J 2 bases; nucleotides not matched to a gene: 10.

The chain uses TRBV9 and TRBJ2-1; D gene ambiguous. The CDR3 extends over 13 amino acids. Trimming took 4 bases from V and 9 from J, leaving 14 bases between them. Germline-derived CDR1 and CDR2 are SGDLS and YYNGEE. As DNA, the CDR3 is TGTGCCAGCAGCCTCCGACCGGAGACTGAGCAGTTCTTC. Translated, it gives CASSLRPETEQFF.

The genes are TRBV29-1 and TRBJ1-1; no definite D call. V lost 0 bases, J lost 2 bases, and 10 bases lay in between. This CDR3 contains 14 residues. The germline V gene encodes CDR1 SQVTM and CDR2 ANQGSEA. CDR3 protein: CSVEDPGRNTEAFF. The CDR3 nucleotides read TGCAGCGTTGAAGATCCAGGCCGAAACACTGAAGCTTTCTTT.

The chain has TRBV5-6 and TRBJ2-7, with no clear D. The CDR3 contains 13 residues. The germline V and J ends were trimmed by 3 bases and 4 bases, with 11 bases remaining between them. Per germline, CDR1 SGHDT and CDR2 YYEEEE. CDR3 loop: CASSSSPPYEQYF. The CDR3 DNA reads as TGTGCCAGCAGCTCGTCTCCACCTTACGAGCAGTACTTC.

CDR3: CASSQTSGRIHEQFF. In DNA, the CDR3 is TGCGCCAGCAGCCAAACTAGCGGGAGGATCCATGAGCAGTTCTTC. This chain connects TRBV4-1 to TRBJ2-1, with 12 bases aligning to TRBD2. The CDR3 runs to 15 residues. V shed 2 bases, J shed 8 bases, and the junction held 4 bases outside the gene matches. The V gene's germline CDR1 is MGHRA and CDR2 YSYEKL.

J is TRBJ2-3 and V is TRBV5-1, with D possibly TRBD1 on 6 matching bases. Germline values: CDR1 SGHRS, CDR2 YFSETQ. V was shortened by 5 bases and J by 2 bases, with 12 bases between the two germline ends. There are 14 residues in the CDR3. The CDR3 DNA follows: TGCGCCAGCAGGACAGGAAAACACACAGATACGCAGTATTTT. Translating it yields CASRTGKHTDTQYF.

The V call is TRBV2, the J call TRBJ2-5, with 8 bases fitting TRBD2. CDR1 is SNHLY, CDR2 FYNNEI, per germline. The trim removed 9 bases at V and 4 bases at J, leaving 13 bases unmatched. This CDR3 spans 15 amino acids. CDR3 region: CARHGGGTRAETQYF. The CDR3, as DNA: TGTGCCAGACATGGAGGAGGGACTAGAGCAGAGACCCAGTACTTC.

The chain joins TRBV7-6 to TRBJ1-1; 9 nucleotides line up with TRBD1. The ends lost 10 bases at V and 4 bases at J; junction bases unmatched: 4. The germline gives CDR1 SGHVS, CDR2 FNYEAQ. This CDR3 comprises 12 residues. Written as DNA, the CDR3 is TGTGCCACCAGACAGGGGGGCACTGAAGCTTTCTTT. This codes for CATRQGGTEAFF.

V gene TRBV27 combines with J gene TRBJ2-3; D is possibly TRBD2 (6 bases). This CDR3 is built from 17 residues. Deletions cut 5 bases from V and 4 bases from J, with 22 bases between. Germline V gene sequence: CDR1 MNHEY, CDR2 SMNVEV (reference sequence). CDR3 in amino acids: CASSPLTGGRGPDTQYF. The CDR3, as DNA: TGTGCCAGCAGTCCACTGACCGGGGGACGGGGTCCAGATACGCAGTATTTT.

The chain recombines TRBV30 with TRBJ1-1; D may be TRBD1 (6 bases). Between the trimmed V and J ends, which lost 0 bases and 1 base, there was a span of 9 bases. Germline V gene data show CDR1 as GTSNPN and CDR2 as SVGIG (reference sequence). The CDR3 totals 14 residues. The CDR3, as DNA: TGTGCCTGGAGTGTAACAGGGTGGAACACTGAAGCTTTCTTT. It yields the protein CAWSVTGWNTEAFF.

The CDR3 coding sequence is TGTGCCAGCAGCTTGGCGCCTAGACCCTACAATGAGCAGTTCTTC. Amino acids: CASSLAPRPYNEQFF. The chain has TRBV5-4 and TRBJ2-1; D is unclear. The CDR3 spans 15 residues. Germline V gene sequence: CDR1 SGHNT, CDR2 YYREEE (reference sequence). The V gene lost 0 bases and the J gene lost 2 bases, with 9 bases spanning the gap. The full variable domain, in which reference TRBV5-4 and TRBJ2-1 provide the parts outside the CDR3, is ETGVTQSPTHLIKTRGQQVTLRCSSQSGHNTVSWYQQALGQGPQFIFQYYREEENGRGNFPPRFSGLQFPNYSSELNVNALELDDSALYLCASSLAPRPYNEQFFGPGTRLTVL.

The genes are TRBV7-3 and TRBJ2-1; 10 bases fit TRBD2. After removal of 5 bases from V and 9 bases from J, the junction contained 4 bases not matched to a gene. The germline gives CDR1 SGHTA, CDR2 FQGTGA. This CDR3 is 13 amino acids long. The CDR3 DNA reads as TGTGCCAGCAGCCCTAGCGGGAGCACTGAGCAGTTCTTC. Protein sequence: CASSPSGSTEQFF.

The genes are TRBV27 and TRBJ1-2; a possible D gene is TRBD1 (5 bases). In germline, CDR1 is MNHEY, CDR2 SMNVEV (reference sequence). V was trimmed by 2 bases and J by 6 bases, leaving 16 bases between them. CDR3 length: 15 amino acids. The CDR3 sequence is CASSLVKGRADGYTF. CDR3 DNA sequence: TGTGCCAGCAGTTTAGTGAAGGGGCGCGCTGATGGCTACACCTTC.

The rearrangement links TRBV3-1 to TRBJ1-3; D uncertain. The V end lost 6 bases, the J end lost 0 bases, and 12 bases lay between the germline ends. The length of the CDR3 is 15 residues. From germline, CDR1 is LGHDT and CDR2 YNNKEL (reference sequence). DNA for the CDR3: TGTGCCAGCAGTACCGGGCTGAACTCTGGAAACACCATATATTTT. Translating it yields CASSTGLNSGNTIYF.

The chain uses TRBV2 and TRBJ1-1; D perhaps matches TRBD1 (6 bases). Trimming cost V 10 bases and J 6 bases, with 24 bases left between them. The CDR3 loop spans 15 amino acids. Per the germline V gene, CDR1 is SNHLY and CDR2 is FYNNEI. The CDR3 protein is CAIIGGRVGDAEAFF. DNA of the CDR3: TGTGCCATCATCGGGGGGCGCGTTGGGGATGCTGAAGCTTTCTTT. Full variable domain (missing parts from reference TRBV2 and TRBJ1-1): EPEVTQTPSHQVTQMGQEVILRCVPISNHLYFYWYRQILGQKVEFLVSFYNNEISEKSEIFDDQFSVERPDGSNFTLKIRSTKLEDSAMYFCAIIGGRVGDAEAFFGQGTRLTVV.

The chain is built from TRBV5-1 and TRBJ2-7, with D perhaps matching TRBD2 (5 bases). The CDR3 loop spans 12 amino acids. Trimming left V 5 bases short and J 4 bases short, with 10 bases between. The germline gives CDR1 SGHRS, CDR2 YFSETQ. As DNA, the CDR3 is TGCGCCAGCAGAGCGGAAACATACGAGCAGTACTTC. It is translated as CASRAETYEQYF.

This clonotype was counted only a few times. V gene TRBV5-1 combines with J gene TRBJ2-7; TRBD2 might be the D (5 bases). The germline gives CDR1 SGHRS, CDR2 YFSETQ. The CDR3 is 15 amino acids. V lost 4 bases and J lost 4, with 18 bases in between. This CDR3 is CASSPGSGLGYEQYF. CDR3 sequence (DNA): TGCGCCAGCAGCCCGGGGAGCGGCCTCGGGTACGAGCAGTACTTC.

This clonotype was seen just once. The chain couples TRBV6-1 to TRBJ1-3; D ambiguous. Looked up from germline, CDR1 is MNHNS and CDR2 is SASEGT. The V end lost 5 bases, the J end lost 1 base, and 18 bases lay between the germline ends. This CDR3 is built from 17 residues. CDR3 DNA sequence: TGTGCCAGCAGTCCCTCAGACGATCAAAAATCTGGAAACACCATATATTTT. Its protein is CASSPSDDQKSGNTIYF.

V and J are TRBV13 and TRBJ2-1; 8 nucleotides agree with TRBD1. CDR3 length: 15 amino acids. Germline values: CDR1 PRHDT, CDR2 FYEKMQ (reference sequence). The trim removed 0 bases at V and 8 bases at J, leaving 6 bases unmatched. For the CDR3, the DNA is TGTGCCAGCAGCTTAGGCAACAGGGGGTACTATGAGCAGTTCTTC. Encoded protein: CASSLGNRGYYEQFF.

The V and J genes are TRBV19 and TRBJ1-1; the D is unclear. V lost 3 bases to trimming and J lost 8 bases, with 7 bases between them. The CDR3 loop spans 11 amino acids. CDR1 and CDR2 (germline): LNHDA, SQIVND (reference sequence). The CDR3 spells CASSMTGEAFF. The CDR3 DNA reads TGTGCCAGTAGTATGACCGGGGAAGCTTTCTTT.

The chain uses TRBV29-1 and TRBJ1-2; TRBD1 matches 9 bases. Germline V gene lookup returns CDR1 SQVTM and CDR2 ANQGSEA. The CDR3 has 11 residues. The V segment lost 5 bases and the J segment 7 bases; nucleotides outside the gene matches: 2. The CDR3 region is CSVSTGGGYTF. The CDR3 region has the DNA TGCAGCGTTTCGACAGGGGGTGGCTACACCTTC. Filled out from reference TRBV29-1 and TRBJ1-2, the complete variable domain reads SAVISQKPSRDICQRGTSLTIQCQVDSQVTMMFWYRQQPGQSLTLIATANQGSEATYESGFVIDKFPISRPNLTFSTLTVSNMSPEDSSIYLCSVSTGGGYTFGSGTRLTVV.

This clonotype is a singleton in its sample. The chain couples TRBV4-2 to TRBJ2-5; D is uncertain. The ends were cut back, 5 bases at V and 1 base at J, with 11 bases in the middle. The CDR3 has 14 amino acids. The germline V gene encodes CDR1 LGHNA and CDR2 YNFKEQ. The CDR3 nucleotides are TGTGCCAGCAGCTATTCAGGAGTCCAAGAGACCCAGTACTTC. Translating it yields CASSYSGVQETQYF.

The CDR3 protein is CASSLTAGTSYEQYF. The CDR3 DNA reads as TGTGCCAGCAGTTTGACGGCGGGAACGTCCTACGAGCAGTACTTC. The rearrangement uses TRBV12-3 or TRBV12-4 and TRBJ2-7; TRBD2 is a possible D gene (6 bases). The CDR3 loop spans 15 amino acids. The V and J ends lost 3 bases and 1 base respectively, with 13 bases between them.

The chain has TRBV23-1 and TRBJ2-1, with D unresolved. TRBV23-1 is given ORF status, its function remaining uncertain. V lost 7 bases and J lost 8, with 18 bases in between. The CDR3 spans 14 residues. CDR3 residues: CASTLRHCTHEQFF. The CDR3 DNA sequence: TGCGCCAGCACCCTAAGGCACTGCACCCATGAGCAGTTCTTC.